The rows below give T cell receptor beta chains drawn from one sample of a study of blood T cell repertoires in COVID-19. The data were produced by immunoSEQ multiplex PCR, yet TCRdb's version contains in-frame clones alone and is incomplete. This sample has about 210,000 clones; around 80% occur once, and the top ten carry more than 10%. The specimen was peripheral blood. The source is a woman aged 40 to 55 with acute or convalescent COVID-19. Each CDR3 is given with its conserved first and last residue. Size is stated for part of the rows, as once, few or many counts, or as a class when the clone is expanded.

clone_size,v_call,j_call,cdr3_length,cdr3_aa
NA,TRBV10-3,TRBJ1-6,15,CAISDLAREYSPLHF
NA,TRBV30,TRBJ2-5,11,CAWTFQGTQYF
NA,TRBV20-1,TRBJ2-7,11,CSARGKLAGYF
NA,TRBV12-3/TRBV12-4,TRBJ2-5,13,CASRALAGKTQYF
NA,TRBV5-1,TRBJ2-7,13,CASRTGNGDEQYF
NA,TRBV5-8,TRBJ2-1,14,CASSDRTGDNEQFF
NA,TRBV18,TRBJ2-4,14,CASSPGSPKNIQYF
NA,TRBV7-6,TRBJ2-7,15,CASSLEAGDGYEQYF
NA,TRBV12-3/TRBV12-4,TRBJ2-2,12,CATGGAPGELFF
NA,TRBV24-1,TRBJ1-1,21,CATSDFPTRGRGQGKDTEAFF
NA,TRBV4-3,TRBJ2-3,15,CASSLGQGATDTQYF
NA,TRBV6-2/TRBV6-3,TRBJ2-7,17,CASSYHLFREGSYEQYF
NA,TRBV19,TRBJ2-7,15,CASSILMGSIYEQYF
NA,TRBV4-3,TRBJ2-7,13,CASSQVRGYEQYF
once,TRBV12-3/TRBV12-4,TRBJ2-3,10,CASRGGVQYF
NA,TRBV5-6,TRBJ2-5,15,CASSFRGVYQETQYF
NA,TRBV20-1,TRBJ2-7,12,CSASSASYEQYF
NA,TRBV9,TRBJ2-7,14,CASSLDRGYDEQYF
NA,TRBV7-3,TRBJ1-2,16,CASSLKHEDRHYGYTF
NA,TRBV27,TRBJ2-1,14,CASSPHGGYNEQFF
few,TRBV7-8,TRBJ2-1,16,CASSLPGVAASNEQFF
NA,TRBV11-2,TRBJ2-7,14,CASSFSPSGVKQYF
NA,TRBV5-1,TRBJ2-3,14,CASSSGLTTDTQYF
NA,TRBV7-7,TRBJ2-5,13,CASGGATQETQYF
NA,TRBV27,TRBJ2-7,14,CASSLRTQGYEQYF
NA,TRBV29-1,TRBJ2-7,13,CSVQDRGRQEQYF
NA,TRBV6-5,TRBJ1-4,12,CASGTGIGKLFF
NA,TRBV7-2,TRBJ1-5,14,CASSPQGSNQPQHF
NA,TRBV2,TRBJ1-1,13,CAGGRTGDTEAFF
NA,TRBV19,TRBJ2-1,15,CASSIASGPYNEQFF
NA,TRBV30,TRBJ1-6,17,CAWSARQGARYNSPLHF
NA,TRBV11-1,TRBJ1-1,15,CASSFRPTANTEAFF
NA,TRBV7-2,TRBJ2-7,15,CASSPPGLTGSEQYF
NA,TRBV29-1,TRBJ2-2,13,CSVAGENTGELFF
NA,TRBV2,TRBJ2-2,14,CASSEGTGRGELFF
NA,TRBV20-1,TRBJ2-3,16,CSASGRRGGLADTQYF
NA,TRBV29-1,TRBJ2-7,12,CSVGTGETEQYF
NA,TRBV27,TRBJ2-3,16,CASRLGAGLYTDTQYF
NA,TRBV10-2,TRBJ2-1,15,CASSEGQGGFNEQFF
NA,TRBV13,TRBJ1-2,15,CASSPRDRGYYGYTF
NA,TRBV5-6,TRBJ2-3,18,CASSLAPSGGSGTDTQYF
NA,TRBV7-2,TRBJ1-4,12,CASRLDTRELFF
NA,TRBV21-1,TRBJ2-6,9,CARGTGDAF
few,TRBV3-1/TRBV3-2,TRBJ1-2,15,CASSQGVRDRGGYTF
NA,TRBV6-5,TRBJ1-2,14,CASCGTGAVFGYTF
NA,TRBV4-1,TRBJ2-5,16,CASSQEGALYQETQYF
NA,TRBV4-1,TRBJ1-2,15,CASSHAGTGAEGYTF
NA,TRBV19,TRBJ2-7,13,CASSLAGSSEQYF
NA,TRBV30,TRBJ1-2,12,CAWSPGGYGYTF
NA,TRBV20-1,TRBJ1-1,15,CSASLTRLTNTEAFF
NA,TRBV7-6,TRBJ2-2,16,CASSTPGSGGAGELFF
NA,TRBV7-2,TRBJ2-7,12,CASSPLGYEQYF
NA,TRBV3-1/TRBV3-2,TRBJ1-2,14,CASSQAGGNYGYTF
few,TRBV12-3/TRBV12-4,TRBJ1-5,13,CASSYLSGQPQHF